What follows are 20 T cell receptor beta chains derived from one specimen sequenced in a study of beta chain features in type 1 diabetes. As every portion of the isolated RNA was reverse transcribed, the sequencing read expressed TCRB transcripts. The assay was immunoSEQ multiplex PCR, and TCRdb's table has in-frame clones only and misses some. The sample lists 620,000 or so clones; roughly a sixth were seen once. The sample taken for sequencing was naive CD4+ T cells from blood. The receptor set was obtained from a man in his late teens or twenties in good health.

The CDR3 sequence is CASSLEARGMGHSPLHF. The CDR3 DNA is TGCGCCAGCAGCTTGGAAGCTAGGGGGATGGGGCATTCACCCCTCCACTTT. The chain is built from TRBV5-1 and TRBJ1-6, with D possibly TRBD1 on 6 matching bases. The CDR3 is made up of 17 amino acids. Germline CDR1 reads SGHRS; CDR2 reads YFSETQ. V was clipped by 0 bases and J by 8 bases, with 18 bases between them.

CDR3 loop: CASSSIGGGYNEQFF. The CDR3 DNA follows: TGTGCCAGCAGCTCGATTGGGGGGGGCTACAATGAGCAGTTCTTC. The chain has TRBV5-4 and TRBJ2-1, with TRBD2 identical over 7 bases. Germline CDR1 SGHNT, CDR2 YYREEE (reference sequence). This CDR3 spans 15 amino acids. V lost 3 bases, J lost 3 bases, and 6 bases stayed unmatched.

The genes are TRBV7-2 and TRBJ1-2, with D unresolved. The CDR3 extends over 13 amino acids. Germline V lookup: CDR1 SGHTA, CDR2 FQGNSA. Trimming shortened V by 5 bases and J by 8 bases, and 15 bases separated the two germline ends. The CDR3 DNA sequence: TGTGCCAGCAGCGCCAGGCGTATAGAAGGCTACACCTTC. It encodes CASSARRIEGYTF.

J is TRBJ2-7 and V is TRBV7-3; D is possibly TRBD2 (5 bases). Germline V CDR1 and CDR2: SGHTA, FQGTGA. This CDR3 contains 17 residues. V was clipped by 4 bases and J by 0 bases, with 19 bases between them. This chain's CDR3 is CASSSPGITFSSYEQYF. DNA of the CDR3: TGTGCCAGCAGCTCGCCGGGAATTACATTTTCCTCCTACGAGCAGTACTTC.

The V and J genes are TRBV5-1 and TRBJ2-7, with D possibly TRBD1 on 6 matching bases. V lost 2 bases and J 1 base, leaving 13 bases between the germline ends. This CDR3 contains 15 residues. CDR1 is SGHRS, CDR2 YFSETQ, per germline. The CDR3 spells CASSLTGSISYEQYF. The CDR3 nucleotides are TGCGCCAGCAGCTTAACAGGGTCTATATCCTACGAGCAGTACTTC. Filled out from reference TRBV5-1 and TRBJ2-7, the complete variable domain reads KAGVTQTPRYLIKTRGQQVTLSCSPISGHRSVSWYQQTPGQGLQFLFEYFSETQRNKGNFPGRFSGRQFSNSRSEMNVSTLELGDSALYLCASSLTGSISYEQYFGPGTRLTVT.

This clone was observed a handful of times. Distinct nucleotide sequences in the sample also encode this CDR3. This chain connects TRBV9 to TRBJ2-4; D is unresolved. Germline V gives CDR1 SGDLS, CDR2 YYNGEE. The CDR3 is 15 residues long. V was cut by 3 bases and J by 0 bases, with 10 bases left in between. The CDR3 DNA reads as TGTGCCAGCAGCGACGGAGAACTAGCCAAAAACATTCAGTACTTC. Amino acid sequence: CASSDGELAKNIQYF. Variable domain in full (rest from reference TRBV9 and TRBJ2-4): DSGVTQTPKHLITATGQRVTLRCSPRSGDLSVYWYQQSLDQGLQFLIQYYNGEERAKGNILERFSAQQFPDLHSELNLSSLELGDSALYFCASSDGELAKNIQYFGAGTRLSVL.

This clone came up a few times. The V gene is TRBV28, the J gene TRBJ1-1; a weak D match, TRBD1 (6 bases). This CDR3 has 12 amino acids. CDR1 MDHEN and CDR2 SYDVKM come from the germline V gene. V was trimmed by 4 bases and J by 6 bases, leaving 9 bases between them. The CDR3 nucleotides read TGTGCCAGCAGTTCCAGGGGAGCTGAAGCTTTCTTT. This codes for CASSSRGAEAFF.

This clone was found a few times. The chain joins TRBV13 to TRBJ1-3, with D maybe TRBD1 (6 bases). The CDR3 spans 19 residues. Trimming pared 4 bases from V and 0 bases from J, leaving 22 bases between. CDR1 and CDR2 from the germline V gene are PRHDT and FYEKMQ (reference sequence). The CDR3 region is CASSSLPGRGPDSGNTIYF. CDR3 DNA sequence: TGTGCCAGCAGCTCCCTGCCAGGTCGGGGGCCCGACTCTGGAAACACCATATATTTT.

This clone turned up a few times. This sequence joins TRBV5-1 and TRBJ1-2; D gene unclear. Deletions cut 2 bases from V and 3 bases from J, with 14 bases between. The CDR3 length is 15 residues. Germline lookup yields CDR1 SGHRS and CDR2 YFSETQ. The CDR3 loop is CASSFDVQPYYGYTF. The CDR3, as DNA: TGCGCCAGCAGCTTTGACGTACAGCCGTACTATGGCTACACCTTC.

This clone appeared a few times. The rearrangement links TRBV5-6 to TRBJ1-3, with 7 bases fitting TRBD1. The CDR3 loop spans 15 amino acids. Germline loops: CDR1 SGHDT, CDR2 YYEEEE. V lost 5 bases, J lost 0 bases, and 5 bases stayed unmatched. CDR3 region: CASSLQGSSGNTIYF. CDR3 in DNA: TGTGCCAGCAGTCTACAGGGGAGCTCTGGAAACACCATATATTTT.

The V call is TRBV5-4, the J call TRBJ2-3, with D maybe TRBD1 (6 bases). The germline V gene has CDR1 SGHNT and CDR2 YYREEE (reference sequence). Trimming pared 4 bases from V and 3 bases from J, leaving 15 bases between. The CDR3 is made up of 15 amino acids. The chain's CDR3 is CASSPWAQGTDTQYF. CDR3 nucleotide sequence: TGTGCCAGCAGCCCCTGGGCCCAGGGGACAGATACGCAGTATTTT.

This clone was detected only a few times. The chain carries TRBV18 and TRBJ1-2; perhaps TRBD1 as D (5 bases). The CDR3 is 17 residues long. Per germline, CDR1 KGHSH and CDR2 LQKENI. Trimming shortened V by 3 bases and J by 4 bases, and 21 bases separated the two germline ends. CDR3: CASSPRGTPNAVYGYTF. The CDR3, as DNA: TGTGCCAGCTCACCCCGAGGGACTCCAAATGCGGTCTATGGCTACACCTTC.

This clone was detected a few times. The chain is built from TRBV28 and TRBJ1-4; 7 nucleotides match TRBD1. The CDR3 is 18 amino acids. Germline V gene sequence: CDR1 MDHEN, CDR2 SYDVKM. V shed 4 bases and J 2 bases; nucleotides not matched to a gene: 13. The CDR3: CASSYPIGRGLTNEKLFF. Written as DNA, the CDR3 is TGTGCCAGCAGTTACCCCATTGGGAGGGGGCTGACTAATGAAAAACTGTTTTTT.

This chain connects TRBV14 to TRBJ2-7; D possibly corresponds to TRBD2 (5 bases). The CDR3 loop spans 15 amino acids. Trimming removed 3 bases at V and 2 bases at J, with 14 bases between. Germline assignment: CDR1 SGHDN and CDR2 FVKESK. The CDR3 sequence is CASSQLRGFTYEQYF. DNA of the CDR3: TGTGCCAGCAGCCAGCTACGGGGATTCACCTACGAGCAGTACTTC. Based on the CDR3 plus reference TRBV14 and TRBJ2-7, the full variable domain is EAGVTQFPSHSVIEKGQTVTLRCDPISGHDNLYWYRRVMGKEIKFLLHFVKESKQDESGMPNNRFLAERTGGTYSTLKVQPAELEDSGVYFCASSQLRGFTYEQYFGPGTRLTVT.

This clone has more than one count but fewer than ten. This chain joins TRBV11-2 and TRBJ2-5; D remains unclear. The DNA end is a closer match to TRBJ2-7, so the J assignment may be wrong. Germline CDR1 reads SGHAT; CDR2 reads FQNNGV. The CDR3 contains 13 residues. CDR3 sequence: CASSDRNGYEQYF. The CDR3 nucleotides read TGTGCCAGCAGCGATAGGAACGGCTACGAGCAGTACTTC.

The V and J genes are TRBV29-1 and TRBJ2-3; D unresolved. CDR1 SQVTM and CDR2 ANQGSEA come from the germline V gene. The CDR3 has 13 amino acids. This chain's CDR3 is CSADDVTTDTQYF. CDR3 DNA: TGCAGTGCTGACGACGTCACCACAGATACGCAGTATTTT.

The chain combines TRBV4-3 with TRBJ1-6, with TRBD1 as a possible D gene (5 bases). Deletions cut 1 base from V and 10 bases from J, with 14 bases between. In germline, CDR1 is LGHNA, CDR2 YSLEER. CDR3 length equals 15 residues. The CDR3 is CASSQGGRGFSPLHF. CDR3 in DNA: TGCGCCAGCAGCCAAGGGGGACGGGGCTTCTCACCCCTCCACTTT.

This clone was seen a few times. Additional DNA sequences in this sample encode the identical CDR3. The chain couples TRBV7-2 to TRBJ2-1; D uncertain. V lost 2 bases and J lost 0, with 2 bases in between. CDR3 length equals 13 residues. Germline V gene data show CDR1 as SGHTA and CDR2 as FQGNSA. CDR3 coding DNA: TGTGCCAGCAGCTTATACTCCTACAATGAGCAGTTCTTC. Its protein is CASSLYSYNEQFF. The whole variable domain, filled in from reference TRBV7-2 and TRBJ2-1, reads GAGVSQSPSNKVTEKGKDVELRCDPISGHTALYWYRQSLGQGLEFLIYFQGNSAPDKSGLPSDRFSAERTGGSVSTLTIQRTQQEDSAVYLCASSLYSYNEQFFGPGTRLTVL.

The chain recombines TRBV7-9 with TRBJ2-3; 9 bases align to TRBD1. Germline V CDR1 and CDR2: SEHNR, FQNEAQ (reference sequence). Losses at the gene ends were 6 bases for V and 3 bases for J; bases not matched to a gene: 7. The CDR3 is 15 amino acids. The CDR3 loop reads CASRKDRGWTDTQYF. DNA for the CDR3: TGTGCCAGCAGAAAAGACAGGGGGTGGACAGATACGCAGTATTTT.

This clone was picked up a small number of times. The chain couples TRBV20-1 to TRBJ2-7; D is possibly TRBD1 (5 bases). V was trimmed by 6 bases and J by 12 bases, leaving 15 bases between them. CDR3 length: 10 residues. Looked up from germline, CDR1 is DFQATT and CDR2 is SNEGSKA (reference sequence). In DNA, the CDR3 is TGCAGTGCCCTAGGGCCGGACATGTACTTC. It specifies CSALGPDMYF.